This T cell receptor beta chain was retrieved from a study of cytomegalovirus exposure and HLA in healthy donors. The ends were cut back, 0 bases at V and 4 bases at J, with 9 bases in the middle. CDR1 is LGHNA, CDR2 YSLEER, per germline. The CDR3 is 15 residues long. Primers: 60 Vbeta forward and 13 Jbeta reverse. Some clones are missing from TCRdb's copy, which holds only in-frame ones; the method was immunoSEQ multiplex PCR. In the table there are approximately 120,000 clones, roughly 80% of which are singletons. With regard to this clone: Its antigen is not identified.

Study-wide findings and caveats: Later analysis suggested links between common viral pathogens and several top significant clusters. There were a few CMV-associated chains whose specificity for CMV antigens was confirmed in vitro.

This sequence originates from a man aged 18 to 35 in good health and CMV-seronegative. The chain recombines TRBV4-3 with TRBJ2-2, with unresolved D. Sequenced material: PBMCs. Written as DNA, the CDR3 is TGCGCCAGCAGCCAAGACAGTGTGTCCACCGGGGAGCTGTTTTTT. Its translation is CASSQDSVSTGELFF.